This T cell receptor beta chain came from a study of cytomegalovirus exposure and HLA in healthy donors. Points from the study as a whole: There were some public TCRs occurring in many donors, but most TCR sequences were rare.

CDR1 is KGHSH, CDR2 LQKENI, per germline. The CDR3 is 15 residues long. V gave up 2 bases and J gave up 9 bases; unmatched junction bases: 5. PCR primers comprised 60 Vbeta and 13 Jbeta primers. TCRdb's copy holds only in-frame clones and misses some; the assay was immunoSEQ multiplex PCR. The table lists roughly 220,000 clones, approximately 70% of them singletons. Points on this clone: The antigen is not known.

This receptor was identified in a woman aged 25 to 39 in good health and CMV-seronegative. The sample taken for sequencing was PBMCs. The chain recombines TRBV18 with TRBJ2-1; TRBD1 agrees at 12 bases. Here the CDR3 DNA reads TGTGCCAGCTCACCAACGGGACAGGGGGCGTGTGAGCAGTTCTTC. As protein: CASSPTGQGACEQFF.